Sequencing of this T cell receptor (beta chain) was carried out in a study of T cell responses to AZD1222 COVID-19 vaccine. Sequencing was performed with immunoSEQ multiplex PCR; in TCRdb, only in-frame clones are kept and a portion is missing. The table shows tens of thousands of clones, with around 80% occurring only once. Trimming removed 5 bases from V and 5 bases from J, with 13 bases in between. The CDR3 runs 14 residues. Germline V gives CDR1 SGHVS, CDR2 FQNEAQ. The receptor's source is an adult in good health. The sample was peripheral blood, taken on day 0 of AZD1222 vaccination. This chain joins TRBV7-8 and TRBJ1-5; unclear D gene. CDR3 nucleotide sequence: TGTGCCAGCAGCCCCCGCGGGGTCCATCAGCCCCAGCATTTT. This codes for CASSPRGVHQPQHF.